This T cell receptor (beta chain) was documented in a study of CD8+CD57+ T cells in acquired aplastic anemia. Per germline, CDR1 SGDLS and CDR2 YYNGEE. This CDR3 contains 13 residues. The ends were cut back, 4 bases at V and 4 bases at J, with 12 bases in the middle. Genomic DNA templated the TCR beta VDJ and CDR3 profiling. TCRdb reprocessed the reads via MiXCR and lists one record per CDR3 protein. The sample has approximately 65,000 distinct CDR3 sequences; 50% to 70% are singletons. The sequencing input was sorted CD4+, CD8+, or CD8+CD57+ T cells (not recorded which) from PBMCs. The TCR originated in a human donor in good health, serving as a control. The J gene is TRBJ2-7, the V gene TRBV9; TRBD2 is a possible D gene (5 bases). The CDR3, as DNA: TGTGCCAGCAGCTCGGGGAAATCTTACGAGCAGTACTTC. Translated: CASSSGKSYEQYF.